The entry that follows covers one T cell receptor beta chain sequence. Its cognate antigen is unknown. The CDR3 runs 14 residues. J was trimmed by 5 bases and V by 4 bases; bases with no gene match: 7. Germline V gene data show CDR1 as DFQATT and CDR2 as SNEGSKA (reference sequence). Genomic DNA constituted the template upon which TCR beta VDJ and CDR3 profiling was performed. MiXCR, applied by TCRdb to the reads, yields one record per CDR3 protein. The profile covers under 150,000 distinct CDR3 sequences, with approximately 41% appearing a single time and roughly 8.1% taken by the ten largest. The record originates from a study of CD8+CD57+ T cells in acquired aplastic anemia. Study-level information: The study obtained an average of roughly 3 ug of DNA from sorted CD4+ and CD8+ cells. Study results and caveats: The study found no significant CD8+ Simpson's diversity difference between patients and controls. Both patients and controls carried the same twenty-nine CD8+ CDR3 sequences.

This receptor was obtained from a human donor in good health, serving as a control. Sequenced: sorted CD4+, CD8+, or CD8+CD57+ T cells (not recorded which) from PBMCs. The chain couples TRBV20-1 to TRBJ2-5; 10 bases line up with TRBD2. The CDR3 nucleotides read TGCAGTGCTAAAAGCGGGGGGGCAAGTGAGACCCAGTACTTC. This gives the protein CSAKSGGASETQYF.